This T cell receptor beta chain is drawn from a study of blood T cell repertoires in COVID-19. Trimming at V came to 5 bases and at J to 9 bases, leaving 16 bases not matched to a gene. Looked up from germline, CDR1 is MNHEY and CDR2 is SMNVEV (reference sequence). The CDR3 has 17 residues. Cohort 3 donors counted as recovered after two negative PCRs, clearance, or resolved symptoms. Here immunoSEQ multiplex PCR was the method, and the copy in TCRdb shows in-frame clones only, minus some. The sample holds roughly 170,000 clones; 84% are singletons and the top ten take 12%. The chain links TRBV27 to TRBJ2-1; 10 bases map to TRBD2. The origin of this receptor is a man aged 45 to 65 who had recovered from COVID-19. The sample taken for sequencing was PBMCs or T cells enriched from blood (not recorded which). The CDR3 DNA reads as TGTGCCAGCAGTCTACCGACAGATCTAGCGGGGGTAGGTGAGCAGTTCTTC. Amino acids: CASSLPTDLAGVGEQFF.